Listed below are T cell receptor beta chains from one sample, sequenced in a study of PD-1 blockade in classical Hodgkin lymphoma. Produced via immunoSEQ multiplex PCR; TCRdb's table is partial and in-frame only. The sample has 4,000 to 4,500 clones, around 77% seen once; the top ten hold roughly 34%. The source material was peripheral blood mononuclear cells (PBMCs), sampled at baseline. All receptors come from a human donor with classical Hodgkin lymphoma. The CDR3 runs from the conserved cysteine through the conserved F or W. The D gene is left open where the match is weak. Rows may omit the clone size; those that give it use once, few, many or a size class.

D: TRBD1; size: NA; J: TRBJ1-1; V: TRBV29-1; CDR3: CSAQGAFEAFF; DNA: TGCAGCGCACAGGGGGCTTTTGAAGCTTTCTTT
D: NA; size: NA; J: TRBJ2-1; V: TRBV11-3; CDR3: CASSLEKTGGPYEQFF; DNA: TGTGCCAGCAGCTTAGAGAAGACGGGGGGCCCGTATGAGCAGTTCTTC
D: NA; size: NA; J: TRBJ2-5; V: TRBV20-1; CDR3: CSARDQETQYF; DNA: TGCAGTGCTAGAGACCAAGAGACCCAGTACTTC
D: NA; size: NA; J: TRBJ1-2; V: TRBV5-6; CDR3: CASSLGPEFAYGYTF; DNA: TGTGCCAGCAGCTTGGGGCCCGAGTTTGCCTATGGCTACACCTTC
D: NA; size: NA; J: TRBJ1-6; V: TRBV11-3; CDR3: CASSTGLGWLGPPGSPLHF; DNA: TGTGCCAGCAGCACGGGCCTTGGGTGGTTGGGGCCCCCGGGGTCACCCCTCCACTTT
D: NA; size: NA; J: TRBJ1-2; V: TRBV4-2; CDR3: CASSQQTTGNYGYTF; DNA: TGTGCCAGCAGCCAACAGACTACAGGGAACTATGGCTACACCTTC
D: TRBD1; size: NA; J: TRBJ2-2; V: TRBV7-2; CDR3: CASSLGTGGRELFF; DNA: TGTGCCAGCAGCTTAGGGACAGGGGGTAGGGAGCTGTTTTTT
D: NA; size: NA; J: TRBJ1-1; V: TRBV10-1; CDR3: CASSDPGFTEAFF; DNA: TGCGCCAGCAGTGATCCCGGCTTCACTGAAGCTTTCTTT
D: NA; size: few; J: TRBJ1-1; V: TRBV5-4; CDR3: CASSLMTIAEAFF; DNA: TGTGCCAGCAGCTTAATGACCATCGCTGAAGCTTTCTTT
D: NA; size: NA; J: TRBJ1-2; V: TRBV5-1; CDR3: CASSLVTTGSDGYTF; DNA: TGCGCCAGCAGCTTGGTTACTACAGGGTCCGATGGCTACACCTTC
D: NA; size: NA; J: TRBJ2-2; V: TRBV11-2; CDR3: CASSNPYTGELFF; DNA: TGTGCCAGCAGCAACCCTTACACCGGGGAGCTGTTTTTT
D: TRBD2; size: few; J: TRBJ2-5; V: TRBV28; CDR3: CASSLPQGGSETQYF; DNA: TGTGCCAGCAGTTTACCCCAGGGAGGGTCAGAGACCCAGTACTTC
D: TRBD1; size: NA; J: TRBJ2-5; V: TRBV7-2; CDR3: CASSLMGQGRETQYF; DNA: TGTGCCAGCAGCTTAATGGGACAGGGCCGAGAGACCCAGTACTTC
D: NA; size: NA; J: TRBJ2-5; V: TRBV28; CDR3: CASSLLGGEYQETQYF; DNA: TGTGCCAGCAGTTTATTAGGTGGGGAGTACCAAGAGACCCAGTACTTC
D: NA; size: NA; J: TRBJ1-2; V: TRBV7-8; CDR3: CASSLDPTDPYGYTF; DNA: TGTGCCAGCAGCTTAGATCCGACAGACCCCTATGGCTACACCTTC
D: NA; size: few; J: TRBJ2-3; V: TRBV4-3; CDR3: CASSPRDTHTDTQYF; DNA: TGCGCCAGCAGCCCACGGGACACCCACACAGATACGCAGTATTTT
D: NA; size: few; J: TRBJ2-7; V: TRBV25-1; CDR3: CASAGFEQYF; DNA: TGTGCCAGCGCAGGGTTCGAGCAGTACTTC
D: NA; size: NA; J: TRBJ2-3; V: TRBV9; CDR3: CASSAGTRGDTQYF; DNA: TGTGCCAGCAGCGCCGGGACTCGGGGAGATACGCAGTATTTT
D: TRBD2; size: few; J: TRBJ2-1; V: TRBV19; CDR3: CASSIRGGLAGGPNEQFF; DNA: TGTGCCAGTAGTATCAGGGGGGGGCTAGCGGGAGGACCCAATGAGCAGTTCTTC
D: NA; size: NA; J: TRBJ2-5; V: TRBV30; CDR3: CAWSVGAAVKTQYF; DNA: TGTGCCTGGAGTGTAGGTGCTGCCGTGAAGACCCAGTACTTC
D: TRBD2; size: NA; J: TRBJ2-1; V: TRBV9; CDR3: CASSVELAGVDEQFF; DNA: TGTGCCAGCAGCGTAGAACTAGCGGGAGTGGATGAGCAGTTCTTC
D: NA; size: NA; J: TRBJ2-3; V: TRBV5-6; CDR3: CASSLITEPTDTQYF; DNA: TGTGCCAGCAGCTTGATAACAGAGCCCACAGATACGCAGTATTTT
D: NA; size: NA; J: TRBJ2-5; V: TRBV4-1; CDR3: CASSQYRSKEETQYF; DNA: TGCGCCAGCAGCCAATATCGATCGAAAGAAGAGACCCAGTACTTC
D: TRBD2; size: once; J: TRBJ2-5; V: TRBV27; CDR3: CASSPWTSGGQETQYF; DNA: TGTGCCAGCAGTCCGTGGACTAGCGGGGGCCAAGAGACCCAGTACTTC
D: NA; size: NA; J: TRBJ1-3; V: TRBV5-1; CDR3: CASSLGWRAGNTIYF; DNA: TGCGCCAGCAGCTTGGGGTGGAGAGCTGGAAACACCATATATTTT
D: NA; size: NA; J: TRBJ1-1; V: TRBV6-1; CDR3: CASSHLNTEAFF; DNA: TGTGCCAGCAGTCACTTGAACACTGAAGCTTTCTTT
D: NA; size: NA; J: TRBJ2-7; V: TRBV5-1; CDR3: CASSSQDAYPYEQYF; DNA: TGCGCCAGCAGCTCCCAGGATGCTTATCCCTACGAGCAGTACTTC